This TCR beta chain stems from a study of PD-L1 blockade in urothelial cancer. Study details: Patients had received 0 to 3 prior chemotherapy regimens. Blood yielded a median of approximately 150,000 T cells per sample.

Patients were diagnosed with urothelial carcinoma, either locally advanced or metastatic. Only in-frame clones appear in the TCRdb table, and some are missing; sequencing was by immunoSEQ multiplex PCR. Here the sample spans 17,000 or so clones, roughly 87% being singletons. A word on this clone: Its antigen remains unidentified.

The ends were cut back, 3 bases at V and 5 bases at J, with 14 bases in the middle. The germline CDR1 and CDR2 sequences are SGDLS and YYNGEE. The CDR3 is 15 amino acids. Study results and limitations: Pretreatment peripheral blood TCR clonality that fell below the median predicted better survival among the patients studied.

This TCR was recovered from a man aged 50 or older with urothelial cancer. Sequenced material: PBMCs, taken around atezolizumab (anti-PD-L1) treatment. The V gene is TRBV9, the J gene TRBJ2-2; D possibly corresponds to TRBD1 (6 bases). For the CDR3, the DNA is TGTGCCAGCAGCGCGGACAGTATTTCAACCGGGGAGCTGTTTTTT. As protein: CASSADSISTGELFF.